This TCR beta chain was sequenced during a study of blood T cell repertoires in COVID-19. Turning to the study itself: T cells, B-cell-depleted T cells, or PBMCs supplied cDNA or gDNA.

This clone was recorded once. The cohort comprised adults aged 18 to 89 years residing in 24 US areas. The recovered donors of Cohort 3 showed two negative PCRs, clearance, or symptom resolution. Trimming stripped 0 bases from V and 2 bases from J, with 6 bases between. From germline, CDR1 is SGHRS and CDR2 YFSETQ. This CDR3 spans 14 amino acids. Sequencing was performed with immunoSEQ multiplex PCR; in TCRdb, only in-frame clones are kept and a portion is missing. This table has roughly 500,000 clones, over 75% appearing once. The material sequenced was PBMCs or T cells enriched from blood (not recorded which). This clonotype was sampled from a woman aged 40 to 50 who had recovered from COVID-19. This chain uses TRBV5-1 with TRBJ1-3; D is uncertain. The CDR3 loop reads CASSLGTAGNTIYF. CDR3 sequence (DNA): TGCGCCAGCAGCTTGGGGACTGCTGGAAACACCATATATTTT.